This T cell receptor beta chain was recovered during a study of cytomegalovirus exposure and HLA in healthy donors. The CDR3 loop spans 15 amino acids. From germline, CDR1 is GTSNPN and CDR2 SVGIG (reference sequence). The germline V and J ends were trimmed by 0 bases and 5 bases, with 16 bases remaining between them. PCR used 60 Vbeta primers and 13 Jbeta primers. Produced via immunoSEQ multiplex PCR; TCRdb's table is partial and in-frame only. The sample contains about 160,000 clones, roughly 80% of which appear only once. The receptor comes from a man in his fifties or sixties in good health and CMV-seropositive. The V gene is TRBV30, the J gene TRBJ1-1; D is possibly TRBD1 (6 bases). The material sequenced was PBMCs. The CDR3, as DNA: TGTGCCTGGAGTGTAGTGTTACAGGGAGGGACTGAAGCTTTCTTT. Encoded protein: CAWSVVLQGGTEAFF.